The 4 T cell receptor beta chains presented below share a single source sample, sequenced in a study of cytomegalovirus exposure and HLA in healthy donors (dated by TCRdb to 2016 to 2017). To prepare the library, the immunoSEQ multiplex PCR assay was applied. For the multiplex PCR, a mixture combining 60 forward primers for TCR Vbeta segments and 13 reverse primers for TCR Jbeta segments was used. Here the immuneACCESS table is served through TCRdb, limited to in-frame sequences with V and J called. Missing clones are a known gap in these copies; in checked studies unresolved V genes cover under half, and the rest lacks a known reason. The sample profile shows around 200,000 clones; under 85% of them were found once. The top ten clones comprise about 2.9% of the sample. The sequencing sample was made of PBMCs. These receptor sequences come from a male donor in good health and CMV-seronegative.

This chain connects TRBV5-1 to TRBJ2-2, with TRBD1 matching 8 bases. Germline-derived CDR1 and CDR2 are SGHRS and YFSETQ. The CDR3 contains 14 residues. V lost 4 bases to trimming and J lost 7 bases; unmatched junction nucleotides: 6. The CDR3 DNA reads TGCGCCAGCAGCGCGGACAGGGTAGGCGGGGAGCTGTTTTTT. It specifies CASSADRVGGELFF.

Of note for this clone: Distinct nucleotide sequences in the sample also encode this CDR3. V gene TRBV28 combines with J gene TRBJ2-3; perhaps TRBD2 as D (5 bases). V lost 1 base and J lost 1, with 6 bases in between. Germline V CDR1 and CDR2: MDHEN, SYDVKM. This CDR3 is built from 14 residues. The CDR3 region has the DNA TGTGCCAGCAGTTTATCGAGGGGCACAGATACGCAGTATTTT. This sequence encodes CASSLSRGTDTQYF.

CDR3: CASSLADRDEQFF. The DNA for the CDR3 is TGTGCCAGCAGCCTGGCGGACAGGGATGAGCAGTTCTTC. The V gene is TRBV7-7, the J gene TRBJ2-1, with TRBD1 identical over 8 bases. Germline V CDR1 and CDR2: SSHAT, FNYEAQ (reference sequence). CDR3 length: 13 amino acids. With 5 bases clipped from V and 8 bases from J, the junction kept 5 bases outside the gene matches.

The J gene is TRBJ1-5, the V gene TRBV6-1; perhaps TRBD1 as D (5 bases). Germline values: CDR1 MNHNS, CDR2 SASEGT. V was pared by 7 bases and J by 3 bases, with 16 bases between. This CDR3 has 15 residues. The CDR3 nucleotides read TGTGCCAGCATCGGTGGAGGGGTTGACAATCAGCCCCAGCATTTT. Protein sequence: CASIGGGVDNQPQHF.